These T cell receptor beta chains were read from a single sample in a study of T cell repertoires in cytomegalovirus infection. No antigen is known for these receptors. TCRdb fed the reads into MiXCR, producing one record per CDR3 protein. The table has 110,000 or so distinct CDR3 sequences, about 33% seen once. The sample here was CD8+ T cells from cultured PBMCs, taken from culture after CMV antigen stimulation. These receptors were collected from a human donor in good health (CMV status not recorded). Some clones in this sample may be carry-over from other donors' samples. CDR3s include the opening cysteine and the closing phenylalanine or tryptophan. Fields, in order: V gene, J gene, clone size, CDR3 protein. Size values are once, few and many counts, or a class for expanded clones, and some rows have none.

>TRBV2|TRBJ2-3|-
CASSEGPARVMSGTDTQYF
>TRBV10-3|TRBJ2-1|-
CAISDSKAGGQYNEQFF
>TRBV6-5|TRBJ2-1|few
CASSYSSPTGRALNEQFF
>TRBV2|TRBJ2-5|-
CASSEARARETQYF
>TRBV7-6|TRBJ2-3|many
CASSSRGRNRTQYF
>TRBV28|TRBJ2-1|-
CASSLIRGEYNEQFF
>TRBV11-2|TRBJ2-5|-
CASSSEWAHQETQYF
>TRBV5-6|TRBJ1-4|-
CASSVSADWSEKLFF
>TRBV5-6|TRBJ2-3|few
CASSLPQQSTDTQYF
>TRBV4-2|TRBJ2-1|many
CASSQVNEQFF
>TRBV5-1|TRBJ2-1|few
CASTYGLAGDNEQFF
>TRBV7-9|TRBJ1-5|once
CASSPDTVRQPQHF
>TRBV12-3/TRBV12-4|TRBJ2-2|-
CASTLPTGELFF